These T cell receptor beta chains were read from a single sample in a study of OX40 agonist ivuxolimab in advanced cancers. Repertoires were generated with immunoSEQ multiplex PCR, while TCRdb's copy carries only in-frame clones and drops some. The sample carries about 19,000 clones, roughly four fifths recorded once. Specimen: CD4+ or CD8+ T cells sorted from blood, collected in a trial of the OX40 agonist ivuxolimab. The source of these receptors is an adult with an advanced solid tumor such as melanoma, head and neck, liver or kidney cancer. Each CDR3 is given with its conserved first and last residue. The D gene is left open where the match is weak. For some rows the clone size is stated as once, few or many, or as a class when expanded; others skip it.

J: TRBJ2-2
V: TRBV28
D: TRBD2
size: .
DNA: TGTGCCAGCAGATCCAGCGGGACTCTGACCGGGGAGCTGTTTTTT
CDR3: CASRSSGTLTGELFF

J: TRBJ1-2
V: TRBV5-1
D: .
size: few
DNA: TGCGCCAGCAGCTTGGCCGGCGGGGTGAGCTACACCTTC
CDR3: CASSLAGGVSYTF

J: TRBJ2-3
V: TRBV4-3
D: .
size: .
DNA: TGCGCCAGCAGCCAAGATTTGGGGGGCGCGACAGATACGCAGTATTTT
CDR3: CASSQDLGGATDTQYF

J: TRBJ2-1
V: TRBV19
D: TRBD1
size: .
DNA: TGTGCCAGTAGTAGTGACAGGGGGAATGAGCAGTTCTTC
CDR3: CASSSDRGNEQFF

J: TRBJ2-7
V: TRBV27
D: .
size: .
DNA: TGTGCCAGCAAGACGGGGGGCGGCGAGCAGTACTTC
CDR3: CASKTGGGEQYF

J: TRBJ2-5
V: TRBV4-3
D: .
size: few
DNA: TGCGCCAGCAGCCAAGACGGAACGGGACGAGAGACCCAGTACTTC
CDR3: CASSQDGTGRETQYF

J: TRBJ2-3
V: TRBV7-2
D: .
size: .
DNA: TGTGCCAGCAGCTTAGGGAGCGGAAGCACAGATACGCAGTATTTT
CDR3: CASSLGSGSTDTQYF

J: TRBJ1-5
V: TRBV6-1
D: .
size: .
DNA: TGTGCCAGCAGCATATCTAGCAATCAGCCCCAGCATTTT
CDR3: CASSISSNQPQHF

J: TRBJ2-1
V: TRBV5-1
D: TRBD2
size: .
DNA: TGCGCCAGCCAAAACCCCGGCGGGAGGGACTCCTACAATGAGCAGTTCTTC
CDR3: CASQNPGGRDSYNEQFF

J: TRBJ2-3
V: TRBV28
D: TRBD2
size: .
DNA: TGTGCCAGCAGCCCAACTAGCGGGAGTAAGAAAGATACGCAGTATTTT
CDR3: CASSPTSGSKKDTQYF

J: TRBJ1-3
V: TRBV7-6
D: .
size: .
DNA: TGTGCCAGCAGCTTAGGGGGGGGACGGATTCGAAACACCATATATTTT
CDR3: CASSLGGGRIRNTIYF

J: TRBJ2-1
V: TRBV30
D: TRBD2
size: .
DNA: TGTGCCTCCTCAGGGGGGGATAGCGGGAGACGCTACAATGAGCAGTTCTTC
CDR3: CASSGGDSGRRYNEQFF

J: TRBJ1-1
V: TRBV9
D: TRBD1
size: .
DNA: TGTGCCAGCAGCCCAGGGGACAGGTTGAACACTGAAGCTTTCTTT
CDR3: CASSPGDRLNTEAFF

J: TRBJ2-2
V: TRBV6-5
D: .
size: .
DNA: TGTGCCAGCAGTGGCGGTAGGGCGAGCACCGGGGAGCTGTTTTTT
CDR3: CASSGGRASTGELFF

J: TRBJ2-2
V: TRBV28
D: TRBD2
size: .
DNA: TGTGCCAGCAGTTTACAGGGAGGGGTAGCCGGGGAGCTGTTTTTT
CDR3: CASSLQGGVAGELFF

J: TRBJ2-5
V: TRBV29-1
D: .
size: .
DNA: TGCAGCGTTGAGGCGTCAGGTCATGAGACCCAGTACTTC
CDR3: CSVEASGHETQYF

J: TRBJ1-2
V: TRBV9
D: .
size: few
DNA: TGTGCCAGCAGCGTAGATTCCTATAACTATGGCTACACCTTC
CDR3: CASSVDSYNYGYTF

J: TRBJ1-4
V: TRBV2
D: .
size: .
DNA: TGTGCCAGCAAGGCGCAGGTGGGGGAAAAACTGTTTTTT
CDR3: CASKAQVGEKLFF

J: TRBJ1-2
V: TRBV27
D: TRBD1
size: .
DNA: TGTGCCAGCAGCCTTACAGGGGGCGAGGGCTACACCTTC
CDR3: CASSLTGGEGYTF

J: TRBJ2-5
V: TRBV27
D: .
size: .
DNA: TGTGCCAGCAGTTTAGGTCCGGGAGAGGGGAATAGGAGAGAGACCCAGTACTTC
CDR3: CASSLGPGEGNRRETQYF

J: TRBJ2-7
V: TRBV2
D: .
size: once
DNA: TGTGCCAGCAGTGAGACTTACTCCTACGAGCAGTACTTC
CDR3: CASSETYSYEQYF

J: TRBJ2-7
V: TRBV7-3
D: .
size: .
DNA: TGTGCCAGCAGCCCCGGACCGGGACCGCCTAGAGCCTACGAGCAGTACTTC
CDR3: CASSPGPGPPRAYEQYF